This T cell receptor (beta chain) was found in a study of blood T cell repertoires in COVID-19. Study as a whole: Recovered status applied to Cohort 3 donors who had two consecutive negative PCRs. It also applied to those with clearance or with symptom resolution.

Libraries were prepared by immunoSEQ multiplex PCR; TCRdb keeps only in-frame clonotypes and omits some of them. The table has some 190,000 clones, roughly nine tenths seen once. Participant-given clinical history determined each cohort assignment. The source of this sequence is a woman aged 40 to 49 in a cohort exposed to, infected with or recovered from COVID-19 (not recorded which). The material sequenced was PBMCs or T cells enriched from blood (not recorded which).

The CDR3 DNA reads as TGTGCCAGCAGCCAAACTAGCGGGAGGCCCTTGAGCTCCTACAATGAGCAGTTCTTC. Amino acid sequence: CASSQTSGRPLSSYNEQFF. This chain connects TRBV3-1 (or the pseudogene TRBV3-2) to TRBJ2-1; 12 nucleotides match TRBD2. Per germline, CDR1 LGHDT and CDR2 YNNKEL (reference sequence). The V gene end was trimmed by 2 bases and the J gene end by 0 bases; junction bases not matched to a gene: 8. CDR3 length: 19 residues.